This section outlines one T cell receptor beta chain sequence together with its context. An end of the junction does not agree with germline; a read error may underlie this. Assay: immunoSEQ multiplex PCR; the TCRdb copy retains only in-frame clones and omits some. Of around 200,000 clones in the sample, 83% are singletons; the top ten hold around 1.3%. CDR1 and CDR2 (germline): SEHNR, FQNEAQ (reference sequence). This CDR3 spans 15 amino acids. This sample was taken from a study of blood T cell repertoires in COVID-19. Study-level background: The cDNA or gDNA used as material had been derived from T cells, B-cell-depleted T cells, or PBMCs.

Seattle researchers signed up patients amid active infection and tracked them longitudinally. Sequencing was carried out using peripheral blood. The TCR sequence derives from a woman under 40 with COVID-19, enrolled during active disease. The chain combines TRBV7-9 with TRBJ1-2; 8 nucleotides line up with TRBD1. Here the CDR3 reads CASTLNDRGGYGYTF. CDR3 DNA sequence: TGTGCCAGCACCTTAAATGACAGGGGTGGCTATGGCTACACCTTC. Full variable domain (outside the CDR3, taken from reference TRBV7-9 and TRBJ1-2): DTGVSQNPRHKITKRGQNVTFRCDPISEHNRLYWYRQTLGQGPEFLTYFQNEAQLEKSRLLSDRFSAERPKGSFSTLEIQRTEQGDSAMYLCASTLNDRGGYGYTFGSGTRLTVV.